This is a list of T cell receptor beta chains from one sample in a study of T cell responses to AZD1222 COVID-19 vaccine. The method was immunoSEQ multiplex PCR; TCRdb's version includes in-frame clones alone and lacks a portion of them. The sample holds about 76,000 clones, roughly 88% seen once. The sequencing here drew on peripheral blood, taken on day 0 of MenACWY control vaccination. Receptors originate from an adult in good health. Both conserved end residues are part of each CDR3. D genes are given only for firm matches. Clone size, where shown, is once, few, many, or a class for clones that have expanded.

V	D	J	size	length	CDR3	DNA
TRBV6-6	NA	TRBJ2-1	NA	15	CATRGPGKRNNEQFF	TGTGCCACCCGGGGCCCGGGAAAACGTAACAATGAGCAGTTCTTC
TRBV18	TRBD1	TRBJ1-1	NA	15	CASSPGTGLMTEAFF	TGTGCCAGCTCTCCCGGGACAGGGTTGATGACTGAAGCTTTCTTT
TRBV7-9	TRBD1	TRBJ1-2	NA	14	CASRSGQGFYGYTF	TGTGCCAGCAGATCAGGACAGGGCTTCTATGGCTACACCTTC
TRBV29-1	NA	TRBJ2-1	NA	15	CSVDPIGSSYNEQFF	TGCAGCGTTGACCCCATCGGGAGCTCCTACAATGAGCAGTTCTTC
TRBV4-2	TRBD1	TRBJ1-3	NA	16	CASSQDETGSGNTIYF	TGTGCCAGCAGCCAGGACGAGACAGGGTCGGGAAACACCATATATTTT
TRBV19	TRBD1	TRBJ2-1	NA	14	CASSMSGGGNEQFF	TGTGCCAGTAGTATGTCAGGGGGCGGGAATGAGCAGTTCTTC
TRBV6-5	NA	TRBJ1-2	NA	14	CASAGQAPNYGYTF	TGTGCCAGCGCAGGGCAGGCTCCTAACTATGGCTACACCTTC
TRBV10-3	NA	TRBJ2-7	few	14	CAISGVASSYEQYF	TGTGCCATCTCGGGAGTCGCGAGCTCCTACGAGCAGTACTTC
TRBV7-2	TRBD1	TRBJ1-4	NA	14	CASSPGQGGEKLFF	TGTGCCAGCAGCCCGGGACAGGGGGGCGAAAAACTGTTTTTT
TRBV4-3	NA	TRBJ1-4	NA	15	CASSQDRGAGEKLFF	TGCGCCAGCAGCCAAGATCGGGGCGCGGGTGAAAAACTGTTTTTT
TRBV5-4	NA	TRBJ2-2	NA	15	CASSLGSETTGELFF	TGTGCCAGCAGCTTAGGAAGCGAGACTACCGGGGAGCTGTTTTTT
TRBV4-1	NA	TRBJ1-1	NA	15	CASSLSGLNSVGAFF	TGCGCCAGCAGCCTCTCGGGACTTAACTCGGTGGGGGCTTTCTTT
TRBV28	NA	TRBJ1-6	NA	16	CASSSNTGGGNSPLHF	TGTGCCAGCAGTTCAAATACGGGGGGTGGTAATTCACCCCTCCACTTT
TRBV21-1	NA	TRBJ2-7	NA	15	CASSGRDGLPYEQYF	TGTGCCAGCAGCGGCCGGGACGGTCTCCCCTACGAGCAGTACTTC
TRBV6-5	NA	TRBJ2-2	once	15	CASIPGLPSTGELFF	TGTGCCAGCATCCCCGGACTACCGAGCACCGGGGAGCTGTTTTTT
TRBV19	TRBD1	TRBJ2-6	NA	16	CASRSTGGGGANVLTF	TGTGCCAGTAGAAGTACAGGGGGCGGTGGGGCCAACGTCCTGACTTTC
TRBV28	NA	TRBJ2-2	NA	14	CASRTAGAGGELFF	TGTGCCAGCCGCACCGCAGGGGCAGGCGGGGAGCTGTTTTTT
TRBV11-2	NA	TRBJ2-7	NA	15	CASSIRRDILYEQYF	TGTGCCAGCAGCATTCGGAGGGACATACTCTACGAGCAGTACTTC
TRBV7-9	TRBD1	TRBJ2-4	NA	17	CASSSPDRALAKNIQYF	TGTGCCAGCAGCTCCCCCGACAGGGCACTAGCCAAAAACATTCAGTACTTC
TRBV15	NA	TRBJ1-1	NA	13	CATSREGDTEAFF	TGTGCCACCAGCAGAGAAGGGGACACTGAAGCTTTCTTT
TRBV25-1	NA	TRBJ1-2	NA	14	CASSVSSRAYGYTF	TGTGCCAGCTCCGTTTCAAGCAGGGCCTATGGCTACACCTTC
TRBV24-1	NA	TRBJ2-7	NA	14	CATSRGGSPYEQYF	TGTGCCACCAGTCGTGGGGGCAGCCCCTACGAGCAGTACTTC
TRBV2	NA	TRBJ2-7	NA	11	CASGQVYEQYF	TGTGCCAGCGGGCAGGTCTACGAGCAGTACTTC
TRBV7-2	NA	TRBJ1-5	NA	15	CASSSRSGSNQPQHF	TGTGCCAGCAGTTCAAGGTCGGGTAGCAATCAGCCCCAGCATTTT
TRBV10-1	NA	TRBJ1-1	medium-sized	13	CASSESGDPEAFF	TGCGCCAGCAGTGAGTCGGGGGACCCTGAAGCTTTCTTT
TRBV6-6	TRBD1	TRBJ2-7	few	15	CASSWPGQGLLEQYF	TGTGCCAGCAGTTGGCCGGGACAGGGGCTTCTCGAGCAGTACTTC
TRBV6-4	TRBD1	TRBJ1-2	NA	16	CASSDDRDRFNYGYTF	TGTGCCAGCAGTGACGACCGGGACAGGTTTAACTATGGCTACACCTTC
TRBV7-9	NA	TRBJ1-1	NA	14	CASSPQGKTAEAFF	TGTGCCAGCAGCCCTCAGGGGAAGACGGCTGAAGCTTTCTTT
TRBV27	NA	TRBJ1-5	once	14	CASGSPLSNQPQHF	TGTGCCAGTGGATCCCCCCTAAGTAATCAGCCCCAGCATTTT
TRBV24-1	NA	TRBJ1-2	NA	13	CATSDRTFYGYTF	TGTGCCACCAGTGACAGAACCTTCTATGGCTACACCTTC
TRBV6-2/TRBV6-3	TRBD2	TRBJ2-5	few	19	CASSYNLGTSGRGIETQYF	TGTGCCAGCAGTTACAACCTCGGGACTAGCGGGAGAGGTATAGAGACCCAGTACTTC
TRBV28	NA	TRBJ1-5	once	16	CASAQVGGKANQPQHF	TGTGCCAGCGCTCAGGTGGGGGGAAAAGCGAATCAGCCCCAGCATTTT
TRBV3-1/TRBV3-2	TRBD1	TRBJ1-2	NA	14	CASSQRDRGDGYTF	TGTGCCAGCAGCCAGAGGGACAGGGGTGATGGCTACACCTTC
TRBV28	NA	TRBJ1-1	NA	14	CASSLRGPPTEAFF	TGTGCCAGCAGCCTTCGGGGCCCCCCCACTGAAGCTTTCTTT
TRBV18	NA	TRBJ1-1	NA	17	CASSPRNNRLMNTEAFF	TGTGCCAGCTCACCAAGGAACAACAGGTTGATGAACACTGAAGCTTTCTTT
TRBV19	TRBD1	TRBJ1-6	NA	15	CASSASGGFGSPLHF	TGTGCCAGTAGTGCCTCAGGGGGATTCGGTTCACCCCTCCACTTT
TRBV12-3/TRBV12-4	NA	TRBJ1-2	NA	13	CASSLGHLYGYTF	TGTGCCAGCAGCCTGGGACACCTCTATGGCTACACCTTC
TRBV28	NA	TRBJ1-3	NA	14	CASRRGATGNTIYF	TGTGCCAGCAGGCGAGGTGCGACTGGAAACACCATATATTTT
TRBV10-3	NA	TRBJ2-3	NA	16	CAISADGVGYTDTQYF	TGTGCCATCAGTGCTGACGGGGTTGGCTACACAGATACGCAGTATTTT
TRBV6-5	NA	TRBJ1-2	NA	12	CASTQGSSGYTF	TGTGCCAGCACGCAGGGATCTTCGGGCTACACCTTC
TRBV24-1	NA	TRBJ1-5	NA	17	CATSDGNRGEHNQPQHF	TGTGCCACCAGTGATGGAAATCGCGGGGAGCACAATCAGCCCCAGCATTTT
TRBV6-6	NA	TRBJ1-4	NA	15	CASSDVGATNEKLFF	TGTGCCAGCAGCGACGTGGGGGCAACTAATGAAAAACTGTTTTTT
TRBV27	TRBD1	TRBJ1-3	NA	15	CASSHRGLAGNTIYF	TGTGCCAGCAGTCACAGGGGACTAGCAGGAAACACCATATATTTT
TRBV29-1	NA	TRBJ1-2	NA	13	CSVFGQRNYGYTF	TGCAGCGTTTTCGGACAGAGAAACTATGGCTACACCTTC
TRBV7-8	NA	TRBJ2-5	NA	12	CASSQVGQTQYF	TGTGCCAGCAGCCAGGTGGGACAGACCCAGTACTTC
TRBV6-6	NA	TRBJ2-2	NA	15	CASSYSPRYTGELFF	TGTGCCAGCAGTTACAGTCCCAGATACACCGGGGAGCTGTTTTTT
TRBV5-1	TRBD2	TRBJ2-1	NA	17	CASSLVSSGRLVGEQFF	TGCGCCAGCAGCTTGGTTTCTAGCGGGAGGTTAGTGGGTGAGCAGTTCTTC
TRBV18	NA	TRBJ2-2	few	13	CASSPPTPGELFF	TGTGCCAGCTCACCACCGACACCCGGGGAGCTGTTTTTT
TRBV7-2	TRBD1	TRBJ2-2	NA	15	CASSLGQGHTGELFF	TGTGCCAGCAGCTTAGGACAGGGCCACACCGGGGAGCTGTTTTTT
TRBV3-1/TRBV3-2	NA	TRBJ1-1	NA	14	CASSQREANTEAFF	TGTGCCAGCAGCCAAAGAGAGGCGAACACTGAAGCTTTCTTT
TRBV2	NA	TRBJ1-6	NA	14	CASSDQGPNSPLHF	TGTGCCAGCAGTGATCAGGGCCCCAATTCACCCCTCCACTTT
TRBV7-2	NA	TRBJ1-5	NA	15	CASGPGGVSNQPQHF	TGTGCCAGCGGTCCGGGGGGCGTAAGCAATCAGCCCCAGCATTTT
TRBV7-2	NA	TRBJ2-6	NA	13	CASSAGGANVLTF	TGTGCCAGCAGCGCCGGTGGGGCCAACGTCCTGACTTTC
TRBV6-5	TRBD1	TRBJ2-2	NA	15	CASSNRDRHTGELFF	TGTGCCAGCAGTAACCGGGACAGACACACCGGGGAGCTGTTTTTT
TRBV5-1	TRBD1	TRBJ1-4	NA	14	CASSRQGATEKLFF	TGCGCCAGCAGCCGACAGGGGGCGACGGAAAAACTGTTTTTT